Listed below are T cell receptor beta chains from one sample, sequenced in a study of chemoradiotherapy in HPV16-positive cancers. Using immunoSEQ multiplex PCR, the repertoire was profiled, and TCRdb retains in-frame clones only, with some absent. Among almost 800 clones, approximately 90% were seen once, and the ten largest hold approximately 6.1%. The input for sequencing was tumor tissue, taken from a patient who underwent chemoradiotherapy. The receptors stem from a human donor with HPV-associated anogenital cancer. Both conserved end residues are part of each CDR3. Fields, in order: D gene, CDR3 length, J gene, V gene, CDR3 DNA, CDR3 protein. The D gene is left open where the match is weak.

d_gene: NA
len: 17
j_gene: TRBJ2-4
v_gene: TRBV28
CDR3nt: TGTGCCAGCAGTTTAGGAGGAGTCGGTATAGCCAAAAACATTCAGTACTTC
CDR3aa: CASSLGGVGIAKNIQYF

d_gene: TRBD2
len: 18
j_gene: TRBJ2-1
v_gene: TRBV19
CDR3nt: TGTGCCAGTAGTATAGGGACTAGCGGGGGGGGAACCTACAATGAGCAGTTCTTC
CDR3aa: CASSIGTSGGGTYNEQFF

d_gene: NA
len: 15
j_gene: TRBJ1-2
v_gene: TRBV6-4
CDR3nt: TGTGCCAGCAGCCCATCTACAGGCCCGGTGTCTGGCTACACCTTC
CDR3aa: CASSPSTGPVSGYTF

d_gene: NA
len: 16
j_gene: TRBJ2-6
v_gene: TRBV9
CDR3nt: TGTGCCAGCAGCCCCTTGGGGGGAGCTGGGGCCAACGTCCTGACTTTC
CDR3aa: CASSPLGGAGANVLTF

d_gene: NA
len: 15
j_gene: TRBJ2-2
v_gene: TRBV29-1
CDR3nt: TGCAGCGTTGTACTACAAACGGGGATCACCGGGGAGCTGTTTTTT
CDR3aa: CSVVLQTGITGELFF

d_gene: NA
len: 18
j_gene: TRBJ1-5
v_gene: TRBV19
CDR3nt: TGTGCCAGTAGTATAGATGTTGGTATTTTTAATAGCAATCAGCCCCAGCATTTT
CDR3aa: CASSIDVGIFNSNQPQHF

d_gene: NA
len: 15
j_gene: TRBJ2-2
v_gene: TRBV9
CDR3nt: TGTGCCAGCAGCGTAGGGGGGAGTGGGACCGGGGAGCTGTTTTTT
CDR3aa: CASSVGGSGTGELFF

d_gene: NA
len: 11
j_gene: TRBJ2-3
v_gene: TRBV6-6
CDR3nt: TGTGCCAGCCTACGCACAGATACGCAGTATTTT
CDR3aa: CASLRTDTQYF

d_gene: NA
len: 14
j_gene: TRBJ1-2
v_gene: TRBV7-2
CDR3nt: TGTGCCAGCAGCGGTATGGGGGGCGGGGAAGGCTACACCTTC
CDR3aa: CASSGMGGGEGYTF

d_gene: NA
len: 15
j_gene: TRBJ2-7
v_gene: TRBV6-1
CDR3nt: TGTGCCAGCAGTGATTGGTCAGGGAGTTGGTACGAGCAGTACTTC
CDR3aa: CASSDWSGSWYEQYF

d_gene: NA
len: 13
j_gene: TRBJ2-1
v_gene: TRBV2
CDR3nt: TGTGCCAGCAGGCCGACAGCCTACAATGAGCAGTTCTTC
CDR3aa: CASRPTAYNEQFF

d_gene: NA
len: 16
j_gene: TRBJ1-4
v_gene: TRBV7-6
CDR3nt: TGTGCCAGCAGCTCGGGGAGGGCCCCAACTAATGAAAAACTGTTTTTT
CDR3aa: CASSSGRAPTNEKLFF

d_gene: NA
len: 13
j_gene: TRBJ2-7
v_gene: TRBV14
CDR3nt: TGTGCCAGCAGCCGACTGTTCCTCTACGAGCAGTACTTC
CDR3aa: CASSRLFLYEQYF

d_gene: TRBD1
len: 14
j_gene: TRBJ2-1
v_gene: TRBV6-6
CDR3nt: TGTGCCAGCAGTTACGTGAAGGGGGCAACTGAGCAGTTCTTC
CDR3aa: CASSYVKGATEQFF

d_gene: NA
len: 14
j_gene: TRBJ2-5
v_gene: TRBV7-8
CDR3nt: TGTGCCAGCAGCGACGAGGGGGAGCTGGGGACCCAGTACTTC
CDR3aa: CASSDEGELGTQYF

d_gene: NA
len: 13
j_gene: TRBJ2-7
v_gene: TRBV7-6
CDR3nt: TGTGCCAGCAGCTTGGGACCAAACTACGAGCAGTACTTC
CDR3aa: CASSLGPNYEQYF

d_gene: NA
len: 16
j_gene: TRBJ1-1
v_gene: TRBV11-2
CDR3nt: TGTGCCAGCAGCTTATGGTTAAGGGGCAGCGACACTGAAGCTTTCTTT
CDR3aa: CASSLWLRGSDTEAFF

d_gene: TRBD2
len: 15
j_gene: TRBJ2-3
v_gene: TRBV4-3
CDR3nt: TGCGCCAGCAGCCAAAGGGCTAGCGGGAGTGATACGCAGTATTTT
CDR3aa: CASSQRASGSDTQYF

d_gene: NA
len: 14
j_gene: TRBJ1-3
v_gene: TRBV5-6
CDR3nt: TGTGCCAGCAGCTTGCCCCTCTCTGGAAACACCATATATTTT
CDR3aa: CASSLPLSGNTIYF

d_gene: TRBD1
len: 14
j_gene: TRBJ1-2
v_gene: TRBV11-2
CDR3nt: TGTGCCAGCAGCCCGACAGGGGGCGGCTATGGCTACACCTTC
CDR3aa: CASSPTGGGYGYTF

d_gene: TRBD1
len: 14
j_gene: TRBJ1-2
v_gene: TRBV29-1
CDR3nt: TGCAGCGTTGGCCGGGACAGGGGGCGCGAAGGCTACACCTTC
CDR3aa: CSVGRDRGREGYTF

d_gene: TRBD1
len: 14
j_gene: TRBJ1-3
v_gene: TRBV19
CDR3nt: TGTGCCAGTAATCACAGGGGCGCTGGAAACACCATATATTTT
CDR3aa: CASNHRGAGNTIYF

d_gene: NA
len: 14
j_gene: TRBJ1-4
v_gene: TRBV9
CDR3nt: TGTGCCAGCAGCGTAGACGGGGGAAGGGAAAAACTGTTTTTT
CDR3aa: CASSVDGGREKLFF

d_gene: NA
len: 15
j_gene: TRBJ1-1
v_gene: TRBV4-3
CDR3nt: TGCGCCAGCAGCCATGTCCCGGCAGAAAACACTGAAGCTTTCTTT
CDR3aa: CASSHVPAENTEAFF

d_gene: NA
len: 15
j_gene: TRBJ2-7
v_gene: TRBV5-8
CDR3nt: TGTGCCACCCACCGTGGGGGCAGTGGCAGAGGCGAGCAGTACTTC
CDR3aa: CATHRGGSGRGEQYF